These T cell receptor beta chains were read from a single sample in a study of cytomegalovirus exposure and HLA in healthy donors. Profiled with immunoSEQ multiplex PCR; TCRdb holds only in-frame clones, not every one. The repertoire holds approximately 160,000 clones, with more than 60% as singletons. Sequenced sample: PBMCs. Every receptor here comes from a male donor in good health and CMV-seronegative. Both conserved end residues are part of each CDR3. D genes are given only for firm matches. Only part of the rows carry a size: once, few, many, or a class if the clone is expanded.

J gene,CDR3 length,V gene,D gene,clone size,CDR3 protein,CDR3 DNA
TRBJ2-1,14,TRBV5-4,.,.,CASSLTGPYNEQFF,TGTGCCAGCAGCTTGACAGGGCCCTACAATGAGCAGTTCTTC
TRBJ2-7,15,TRBV11-2,TRBD1,.,CASSLQGQGAYEQYF,TGTGCCAGCAGCTTACAAGGACAGGGGGCCTACGAGCAGTACTTC
TRBJ2-2,19,TRBV7-3,TRBD1,.,CASSLKGDPRTGGAGELFF,TGTGCCAGCAGCTTAAAGGGAGACCCCCGGACAGGGGGGGCCGGGGAGCTGTTTTTT
TRBJ1-2,12,TRBV18,.,.,CASSQAAEGYTF,TGTGCCAGCTCACAGGCGGCGGAGGGCTACACCTTC
TRBJ2-1,16,TRBV25-1,TRBD2,.,CASSPSSAGDYNEQFF,TGTGCCAGCAGTCCCTCCTCGGCGGGGGACTACAATGAGCAGTTCTTC
TRBJ2-5,15,TRBV7-9,.,.,CASSFNYREAETQYF,TGTGCCAGCAGCTTCAATTACAGGGAAGCGGAGACCCAGTACTTC
TRBJ1-1,14,TRBV2,.,few,CASSPGFMNTEAFF,TGTGCCAGCAGTCCAGGATTCATGAACACTGAAGCTTTCTTT
TRBJ1-5,16,TRBV7-2,.,.,CASSLGGGLLHQPQHF,TGTGCCAGCAGCTTAGGGGGGGGTCTGCTCCATCAGCCCCAGCATTTT
TRBJ2-7,14,TRBV18,.,.,CASSPPDSNYEQYF,TGTGCCAGCTCACCACCGGACAGCAACTACGAGCAGTACTTC
TRBJ2-1,14,TRBV2,.,.,CASRDGGGSNEQFF,TGTGCCAGCAGGGACGGTGGGGGGTCCAATGAGCAGTTCTTC
TRBJ1-1,14,TRBV6-1,TRBD1,few,CASIDRGWYTEAFF,TGTGCCAGCATTGACAGGGGATGGTACACTGAAGCTTTCTTT
TRBJ2-7,15,TRBV5-1,TRBD2,.,CASSLALAGVYEQYF,TGCGCCAGCAGCTTGGCACTAGCGGGAGTTTACGAGCAGTACTTC
TRBJ1-3,16,TRBV7-8,TRBD1,once,CASRLDRGISGNTIYF,TGTGCCAGCAGATTGGACAGGGGGATCTCTGGAAACACCATATATTTT
TRBJ2-7,15,TRBV6-1,.,few,CASSDLGQGSYEQYF,TGTGCCAGCAGTGACTTAGGGCAGGGCTCCTACGAGCAGTACTTC
TRBJ1-3,14,TRBV16,.,.,CASSQMGLGNTIYF,TGTGCCAGCAGCCAAATGGGCCTTGGAAACACCATATATTTT
TRBJ2-5,17,TRBV5-1,.,.,CASSLSMRGRIQETQYF,TGCGCCAGCAGCTTGAGCATGCGGGGTAGGATCCAAGAGACCCAGTACTTC
TRBJ2-3,16,TRBV6-4,.,.,CASSEGHGPTTDTQYF,TGTGCCAGCAGTGAGGGACACGGACCAACCACAGATACGCAGTATTTT
TRBJ1-5,14,TRBV28,.,once,CASSFELSNQPQHF,TGTGCCAGCAGTTTCGAACTTAGCAATCAGCCCCAGCATTTT
TRBJ1-6,13,TRBV6-1,TRBD1,few,CASSGVTGSPLHF,TGTGCCAGCAGTGGCGTGACAGGGTCACCCCTCCACTTT
TRBJ2-3,14,TRBV2,TRBD1,.,CASGDGTVTDTQYF,TGTGCCAGCGGTGACGGGACAGTTACAGATACGCAGTATTTT
TRBJ2-1,16,TRBV6-6,TRBD2,.,CASSTQSSGGDNEQFF,TGTGCCAGCAGCACGCAATCTAGCGGGGGGGACAATGAGCAGTTCTTC
TRBJ1-1,12,TRBV19,.,.,CASLVPNTEAFF,TGTGCCAGTCTAGTTCCGAACACTGAAGCTTTCTTT
TRBJ1-5,14,TRBV7-9,TRBD1,.,CASSLTGGNQPQHF,TGTGCCAGCAGCTTGACAGGGGGAAATCAGCCCCAGCATTTT
TRBJ1-2,18,TRBV28,TRBD1,.,CASSLVLGTGPTNYGYTF,TGTGCCAGCAGTTTAGTCCTCGGGACAGGACCGACTAACTATGGCTACACCTTC
TRBJ2-2,13,TRBV7-6,.,few,CASSSDSTGELFF,TGTGCCAGCAGCTCTGACAGCACCGGGGAGCTGTTTTTT